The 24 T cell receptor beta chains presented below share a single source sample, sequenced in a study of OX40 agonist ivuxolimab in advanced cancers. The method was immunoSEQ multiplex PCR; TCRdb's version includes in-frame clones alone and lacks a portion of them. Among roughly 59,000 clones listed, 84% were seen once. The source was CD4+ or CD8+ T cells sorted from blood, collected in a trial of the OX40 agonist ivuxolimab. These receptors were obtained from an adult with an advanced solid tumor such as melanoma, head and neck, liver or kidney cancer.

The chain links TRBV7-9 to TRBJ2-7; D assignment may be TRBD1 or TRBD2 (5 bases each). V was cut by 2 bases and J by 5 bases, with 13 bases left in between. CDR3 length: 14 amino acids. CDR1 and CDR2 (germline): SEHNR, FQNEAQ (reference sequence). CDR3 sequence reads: CASSLKGPVDEQYF. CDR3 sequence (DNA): TGTGCCAGCAGCTTAAAGGGACCTGTGGACGAGCAGTACTTC.

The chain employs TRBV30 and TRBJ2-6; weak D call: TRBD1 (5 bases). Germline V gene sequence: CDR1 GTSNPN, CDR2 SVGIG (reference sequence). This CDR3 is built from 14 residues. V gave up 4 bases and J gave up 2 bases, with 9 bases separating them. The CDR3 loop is CAWKAGTGANVLTF. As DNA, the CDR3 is TGTGCCTGGAAGGCAGGGACTGGGGCCAACGTCCTGACTTTC.

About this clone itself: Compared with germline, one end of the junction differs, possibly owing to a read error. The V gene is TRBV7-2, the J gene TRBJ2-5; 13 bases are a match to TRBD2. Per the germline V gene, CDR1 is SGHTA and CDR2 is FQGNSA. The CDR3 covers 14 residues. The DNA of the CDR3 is TGTGCCAGCAGATTAGGACTAGCGGGAGCAACCCAGTACTTC. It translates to CASRLGLAGATQYF.

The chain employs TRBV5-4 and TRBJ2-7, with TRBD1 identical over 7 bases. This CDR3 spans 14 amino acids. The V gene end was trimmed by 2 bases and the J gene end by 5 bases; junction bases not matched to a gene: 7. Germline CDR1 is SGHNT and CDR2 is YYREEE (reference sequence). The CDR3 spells CASSFRQGAHEQYF. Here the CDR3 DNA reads TGTGCCAGCAGCTTCCGACAGGGAGCCCACGAGCAGTACTTC.

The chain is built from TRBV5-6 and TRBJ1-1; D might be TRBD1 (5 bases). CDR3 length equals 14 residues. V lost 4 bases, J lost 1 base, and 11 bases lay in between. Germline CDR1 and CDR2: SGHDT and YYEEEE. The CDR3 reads CASSPGRGNTEAFF. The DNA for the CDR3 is TGTGCCAGCAGCCCGGGACGGGGGAACACTGAAGCTTTCTTT.

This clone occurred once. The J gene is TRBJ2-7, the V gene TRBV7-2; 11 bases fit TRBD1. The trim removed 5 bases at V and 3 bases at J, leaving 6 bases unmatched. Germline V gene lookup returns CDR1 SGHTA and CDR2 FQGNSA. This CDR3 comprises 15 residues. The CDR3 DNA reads TGTGCCAGCAGCCCTCGGACAGGGGGCCACTACGAGCAGTACTTC. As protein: CASSPRTGGHYEQYF.

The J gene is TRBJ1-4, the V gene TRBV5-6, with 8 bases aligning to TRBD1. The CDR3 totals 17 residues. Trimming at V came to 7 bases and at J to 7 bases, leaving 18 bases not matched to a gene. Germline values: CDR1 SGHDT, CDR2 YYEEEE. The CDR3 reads CASFWSGTGLVGEKLFF. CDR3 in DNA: TGTGCCAGCTTTTGGTCGGGGACAGGCCTGGTGGGTGAAAAACTGTTTTTT.

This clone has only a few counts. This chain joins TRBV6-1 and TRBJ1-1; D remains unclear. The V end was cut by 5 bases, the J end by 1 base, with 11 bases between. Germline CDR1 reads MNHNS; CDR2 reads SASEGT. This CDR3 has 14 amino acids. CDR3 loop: CASSRSRGNTEAFF. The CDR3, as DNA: TGTGCCAGCAGTCGATCACGGGGGAACACTGAAGCTTTCTTT.

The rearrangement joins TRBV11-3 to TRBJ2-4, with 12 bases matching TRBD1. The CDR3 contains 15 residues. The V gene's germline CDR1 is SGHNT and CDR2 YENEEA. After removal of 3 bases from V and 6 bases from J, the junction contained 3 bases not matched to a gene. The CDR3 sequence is CASSLGQGAGNIQYF. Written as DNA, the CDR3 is TGTGCCAGCAGCTTGGGACAGGGGGCGGGAAACATTCAGTACTTC.

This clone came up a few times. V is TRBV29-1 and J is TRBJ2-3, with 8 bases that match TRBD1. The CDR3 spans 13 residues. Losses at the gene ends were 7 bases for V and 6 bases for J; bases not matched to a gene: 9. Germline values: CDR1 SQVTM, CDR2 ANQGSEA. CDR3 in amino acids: CSAWTGMADTQYF. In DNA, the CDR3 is TGCAGCGCCTGGACAGGGATGGCTGATACGCAGTATTTT.

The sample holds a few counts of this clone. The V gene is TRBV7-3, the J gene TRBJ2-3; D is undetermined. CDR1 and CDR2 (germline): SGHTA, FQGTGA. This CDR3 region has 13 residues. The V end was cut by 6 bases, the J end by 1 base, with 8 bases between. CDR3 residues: CASSLYGTDTQYF. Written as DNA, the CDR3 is TGTGCCAGCAGTTTGTATGGCACAGATACGCAGTATTTT.

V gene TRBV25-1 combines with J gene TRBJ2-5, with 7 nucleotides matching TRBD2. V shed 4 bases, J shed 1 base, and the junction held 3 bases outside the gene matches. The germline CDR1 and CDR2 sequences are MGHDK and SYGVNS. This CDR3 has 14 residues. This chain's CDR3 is CASSGGGSQETQYF. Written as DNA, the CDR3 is TGTGCCAGCAGTGGTGGCGGGAGCCAAGAGACCCAGTACTTC.

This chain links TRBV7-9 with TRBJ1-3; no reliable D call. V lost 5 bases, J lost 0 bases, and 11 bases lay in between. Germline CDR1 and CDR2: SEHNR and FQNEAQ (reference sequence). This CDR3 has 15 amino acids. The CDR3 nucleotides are TGTGCCAGCAGCCAGAGGGCTCGCTCTGGAAACACCATATATTTT. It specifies CASSQRARSGNTIYF.

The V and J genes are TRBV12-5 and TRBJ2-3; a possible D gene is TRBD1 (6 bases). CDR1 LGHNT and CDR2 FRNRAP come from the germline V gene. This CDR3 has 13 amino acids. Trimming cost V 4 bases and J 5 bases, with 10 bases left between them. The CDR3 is CASGYGGGDTQYF. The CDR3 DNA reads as TGTGCTAGTGGTTATGGGGGCGGAGATACGCAGTATTTT.

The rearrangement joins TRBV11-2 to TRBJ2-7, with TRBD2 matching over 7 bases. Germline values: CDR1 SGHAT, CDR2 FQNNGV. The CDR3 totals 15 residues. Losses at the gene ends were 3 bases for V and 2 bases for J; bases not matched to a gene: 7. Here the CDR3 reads CASSLERGLTYEQYF. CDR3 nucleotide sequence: TGTGCCAGCAGCTTGGAGCGGGGTCTAACCTACGAGCAGTACTTC.

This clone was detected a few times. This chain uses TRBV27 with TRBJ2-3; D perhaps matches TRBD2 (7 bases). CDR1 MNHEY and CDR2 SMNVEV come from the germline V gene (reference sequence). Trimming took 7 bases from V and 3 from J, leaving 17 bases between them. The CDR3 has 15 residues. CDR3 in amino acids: CASNPSGGRTDTQYF. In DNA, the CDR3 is TGTGCCAGCAATCCCTCGGGGGGCAGGACAGATACGCAGTATTTT.

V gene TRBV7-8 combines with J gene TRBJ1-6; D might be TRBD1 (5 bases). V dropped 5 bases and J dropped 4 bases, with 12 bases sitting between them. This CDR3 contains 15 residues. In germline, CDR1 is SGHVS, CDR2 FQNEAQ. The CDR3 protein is CASSRQGGYNSPLHF. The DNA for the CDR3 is TGTGCCAGCAGCCGCCAGGGTGGGTATAATTCACCCCTCCACTTT.

CDR3 loop: CASMAGGRSGANVLTF. For the CDR3, the DNA is TGTGCCAGCATGGCAGGGGGCAGATCTGGGGCCAACGTCCTGACTTTC. This chain joins TRBV27 and TRBJ2-6; the match to TRBD1 covers 8 bases. V trimming: 7 bases; J trimming: 1 base; junction bases outside the gene matches: 6. The germline V gene encodes CDR1 MNHEY and CDR2 SMNVEV (reference sequence). The CDR3 sequence is 16 residues long. The variable domain in full, completed from reference TRBV27 and TRBJ2-6, reads EAQVTQNPRYLITVTGKKLTVTCSQNMNHEYMSWYRQDPGLGLRQIYYSMNVEVTDKGDVPEGYKVSRKEKRNFPLILESPSPNQTSLYFCASMAGGRSGANVLTFGAGSRLTVL.

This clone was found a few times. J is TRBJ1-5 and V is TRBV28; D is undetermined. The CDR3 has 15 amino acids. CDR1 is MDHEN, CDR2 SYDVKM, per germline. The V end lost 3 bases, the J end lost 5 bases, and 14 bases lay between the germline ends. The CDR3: CASSLYQAIHQPQHF. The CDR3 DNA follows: TGTGCCAGCAGTTTGTATCAGGCGATACATCAGCCCCAGCATTTT.

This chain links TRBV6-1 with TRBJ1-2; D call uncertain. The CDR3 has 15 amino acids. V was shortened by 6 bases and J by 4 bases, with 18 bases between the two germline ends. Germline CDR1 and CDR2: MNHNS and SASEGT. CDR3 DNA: TGTGCCAGCAGGGCCTTGACTGCGAAGGCCTATGGCTACACCTTC. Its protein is CASRALTAKAYGYTF.

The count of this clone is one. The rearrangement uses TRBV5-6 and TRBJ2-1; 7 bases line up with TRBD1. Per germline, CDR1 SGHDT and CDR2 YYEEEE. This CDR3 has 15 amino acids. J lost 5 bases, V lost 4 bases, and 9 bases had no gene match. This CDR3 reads CASSLQGVVDNEQFF. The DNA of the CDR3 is TGTGCCAGCAGCCTCCAGGGGGTGGTGGACAATGAGCAGTTCTTC. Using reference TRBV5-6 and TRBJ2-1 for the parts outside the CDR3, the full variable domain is DAGVTQSPTHLIKTRGQQVTLRCSPKSGHDTVSWYQQALGQGPQFIFQYYEEEERQRGNFPDRFSGHQFPNYSSELNVNALLLGDSALYLCASSLQGVVDNEQFFGPGTRLTVL.

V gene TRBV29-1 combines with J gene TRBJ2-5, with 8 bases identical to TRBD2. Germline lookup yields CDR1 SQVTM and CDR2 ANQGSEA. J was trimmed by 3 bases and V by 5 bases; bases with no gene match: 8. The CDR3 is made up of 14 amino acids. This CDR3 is CSVSGGDPKETQYF. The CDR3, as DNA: TGCAGCGTTTCCGGGGGGGACCCGAAAGAGACCCAGTACTTC.

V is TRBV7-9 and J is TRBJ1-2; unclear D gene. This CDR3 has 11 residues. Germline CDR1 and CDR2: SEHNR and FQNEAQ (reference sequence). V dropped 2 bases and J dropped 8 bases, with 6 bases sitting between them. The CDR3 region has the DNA TGTGCCAGCAGCTTAACACGAGGCTACACCTTC. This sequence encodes CASSLTRGYTF.

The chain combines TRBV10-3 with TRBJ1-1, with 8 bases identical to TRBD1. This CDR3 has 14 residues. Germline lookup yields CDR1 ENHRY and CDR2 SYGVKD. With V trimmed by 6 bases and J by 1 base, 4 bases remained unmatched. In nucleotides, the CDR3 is TGTGCCATCAGCCCCGGGACAGGGAACACTGAAGCTTTCTTT. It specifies CAISPGTGNTEAFF.